This note documents a single TCR beta chain sequence. Its antigen is undetermined. The source of the sample is a study of T cell responses to AZD1222 COVID-19 vaccine. TCRdb keeps only in-frame clones here, not all; method: immunoSEQ multiplex PCR. Here the sample spans about 92,000 clones, 80% to 90% being singletons. CDR1 and CDR2 (germline): SGHRS, YFSETQ. V was cut by 3 bases and J by 1 base, with 10 bases left in between. This CDR3 has 15 residues. Study-wide results and caveats: Rises in breadth and depth of Spike-specific TCRs came after two AZD1222 doses.

The specimen was peripheral blood, collected on day 0 of AZD1222 vaccination. This sequence originates from an adult in good health. The V call is TRBV5-1, the J call TRBJ2-2, with a tentative D call TRBD1 (5 bases). CDR3 protein: CASSSGQGNTGELFF. CDR3 nucleotides: TGCGCCAGCAGCTCTGGGCAGGGGAACACCGGGGAGCTGTTTTTT.